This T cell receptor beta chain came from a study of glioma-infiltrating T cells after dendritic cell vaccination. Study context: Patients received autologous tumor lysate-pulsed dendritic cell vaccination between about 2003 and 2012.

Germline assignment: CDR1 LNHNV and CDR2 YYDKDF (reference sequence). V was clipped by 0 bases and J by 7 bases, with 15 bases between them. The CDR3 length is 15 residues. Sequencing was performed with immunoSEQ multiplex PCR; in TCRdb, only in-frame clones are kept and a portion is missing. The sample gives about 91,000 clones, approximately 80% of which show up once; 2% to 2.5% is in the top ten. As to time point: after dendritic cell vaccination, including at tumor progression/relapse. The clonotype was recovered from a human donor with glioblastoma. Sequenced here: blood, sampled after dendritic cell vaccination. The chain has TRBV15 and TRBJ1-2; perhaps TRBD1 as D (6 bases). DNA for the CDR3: TGTGCCACCAGCAGAGAAAGCGGCAGGGGAAGTGGCTACACCTTC. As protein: CATSRESGRGSGYTF.